This TCR beta chain comes out of a study of T cell responses to AZD1222 COVID-19 vaccine. Deletions cut 1 base from V and 10 bases from J, with 14 bases between. Per germline, CDR1 LGHNA and CDR2 YSLEER. This CDR3 is built from 14 residues. Method: immunoSEQ multiplex PCR; TCRdb's copy keeps in-frame clones and lacks some. The repertoire consists of around 140,000 clones, with over 90% occurring once and the leading ten covering around 1%. The chain has TRBV4-3 and TRBJ2-1; no definite D call. The receptor was isolated from an adult in good health. Here the sequenced sample was peripheral blood, taken on day 0 of MenACWY control vaccination. The CDR3, as DNA: TGCGCCAGCAGCCAAGGGGTACGGGCTCAGGAGCAGTTCTTC. This codes for CASSQGVRAQEQFF.